This T cell receptor (beta chain) stems from a study of OX40 agonist ivuxolimab in advanced cancers. This clone was found a few times. Its antigen is as yet unknown. General study points: At 0.1 to 3.0 mg/kg, CD4+ and CD8+ blood T cells expanded clonally by week 6. CD8+ T cells averaged more expanded clones than CD4+.

Measured with immunoSEQ multiplex PCR; TCRdb has only the in-frame clones, and not every one. The sample contains 20,000 to 25,000 clones, 75% to 80% of which appear only once. Trimming took off 0 bases at V and 5 bases at J, with 7 bases between the two ends. This CDR3 is built from 13 residues. Germline assignment: CDR1 LNHDA and CDR2 SQIVND (reference sequence). V and J are TRBV19 and TRBJ2-5; D uncertain. The starting material was CD4+ or CD8+ T cells sorted from blood, obtained in a trial of the OX40 agonist ivuxolimab. This clonotype was sampled from an adult with an advanced solid tumor such as melanoma, head and neck, liver or kidney cancer. CDR3 region: CASSIDHGETQYF. The CDR3 DNA sequence: TGTGCCAGTAGTATAGACCACGGGGAGACCCAGTACTTC.